The T cell receptor beta chain described here comes from a study of T-cell memory formation after mild COVID-19. Broader study findings: The appearance of some responding clones in pre-infection memory suggested that cross-reactive memory joined.

As for this clonotype: Its antigen is still unknown.

In TCRdb, the 5' RACE reads were re-called with MiXCR into one record per CDR3 protein. The profile shows about 340,000 distinct CDR3 sequences, 13% of them singletons. Germline V CDR1 and CDR2: SNHLY, FYNNEI. The ends lost 6 bases at V and 7 bases at J; junction bases unmatched: 6. The CDR3 runs 14 residues. The sample was PBMCs or a T cell subset sorted from them (not recorded which). This sequence joins TRBV2 and TRBJ1-4, with 9 bases aligning to TRBD1. The receptor was isolated from a man between 18 and 29 years old who had mild COVID-19 (a few samples of this study predate the infection). Cell type and time point are not known. The CDR3 region has the DNA TGTGCCAGCAGGGACAGGGGAGAGGGTGAAAAACTGTTTTTT. It codes for CASRDRGEGEKLFF.